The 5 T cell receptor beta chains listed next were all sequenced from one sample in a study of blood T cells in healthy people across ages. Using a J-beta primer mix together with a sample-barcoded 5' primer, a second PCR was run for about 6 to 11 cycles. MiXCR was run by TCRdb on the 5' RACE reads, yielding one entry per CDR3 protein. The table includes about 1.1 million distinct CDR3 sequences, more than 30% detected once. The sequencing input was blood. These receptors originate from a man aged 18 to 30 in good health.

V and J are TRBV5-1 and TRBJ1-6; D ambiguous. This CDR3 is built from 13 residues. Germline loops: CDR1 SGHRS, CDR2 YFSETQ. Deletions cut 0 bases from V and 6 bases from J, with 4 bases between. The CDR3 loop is CASSLAGNSPLHF. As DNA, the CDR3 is TGCGCCAGCAGCTTGGCCGGTAATTCACCCCTCCACTTT. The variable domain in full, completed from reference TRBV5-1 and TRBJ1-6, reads KAGVTQTPRYLIKTRGQQVTLSCSPISGHRSVSWYQQTPGQGLQFLFEYFSETQRNKGNFPGRFSGRQFSNSRSEMNVSTLELGDSALYLCASSLAGNSPLHFGNGTRLTVT.

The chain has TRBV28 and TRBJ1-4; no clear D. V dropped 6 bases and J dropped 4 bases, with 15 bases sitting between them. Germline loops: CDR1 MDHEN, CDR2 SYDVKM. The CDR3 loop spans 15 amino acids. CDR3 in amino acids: CASRPILGVNEKLFF. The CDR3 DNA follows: TGTGCCAGCAGGCCAATCCTCGGGGTTAATGAAAAACTGTTTTTT.

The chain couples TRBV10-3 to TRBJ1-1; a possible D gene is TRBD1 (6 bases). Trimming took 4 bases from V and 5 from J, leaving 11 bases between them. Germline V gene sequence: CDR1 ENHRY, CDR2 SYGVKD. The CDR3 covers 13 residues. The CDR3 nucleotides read TGTGCCATCAGTGGGGGGGCGCGGACTGAAGCTTTCTTT. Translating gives CAISGGARTEAFF.

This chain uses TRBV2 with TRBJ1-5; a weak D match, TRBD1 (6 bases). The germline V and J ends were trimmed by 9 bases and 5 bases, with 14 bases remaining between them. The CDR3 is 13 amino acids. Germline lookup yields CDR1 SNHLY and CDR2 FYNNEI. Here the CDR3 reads CASTTGWDQPQHF. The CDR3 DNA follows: TGTGCCAGTACCACAGGGTGGGATCAGCCCCAGCATTTT.

CDR3 protein: CSASRAISWYEQYF. CDR3 coding DNA: TGCAGTGCTAGTAGGGCCATATCGTGGTATGAGCAGTACTTC. The chain recombines TRBV20-1 with TRBJ2-7, with D hard to call. V dropped 3 bases and J dropped 7 bases, with 19 bases sitting between them. The CDR3 consists of 14 residues. Looked up from germline, CDR1 is DFQATT and CDR2 is SNEGSKA (reference sequence).